The text below deals with one T cell receptor (beta chain). Its target is unknown. PCR amplification relied on 60 Vbeta primers (plus 13 Jbeta primers). This table comes from immunoSEQ multiplex PCR, and its TCRdb copy is limited to in-frame clones, with some not included. The sample consists of around 130,000 clones, roughly 82% of them appearing once. Trimming cost V 4 bases and J 6 bases, with 16 bases left between them. CDR1 is SGHDT, CDR2 YYEEEE, per germline. The length of the CDR3 is 14 residues. This record belongs to a study of cytomegalovirus exposure and HLA in healthy donors. Overall study results and limits: Per a prior analysis, the majority of TCR beta V segments were productive roughly 87% or roughly 30% of the time. Solely CMV serostatus was available to characterize immune exposure. Most likely, a cluster of highly shared sequence variants arose as a sequencing artifact. Rarity marked most TCR sequences, yet some public TCRs occurred in many donors.

The specimen was PBMCs. The clonotype comes from a woman aged 18-30 years in good health and CMV-seropositive. This rearrangement joins TRBV5-6 to TRBJ1-1, with TRBD1 as a possible D gene (6 bases). Here the CDR3 reads CASSKDRFNPEAFF. The CDR3 DNA is TGTGCCAGCAGCAAAGACAGGTTTAACCCTGAAGCTTTCTTT.